This TCR beta chain was sequenced during a study of T cells expressing NK-cell markers (dated by TCRdb to the early 2020s). General notes on the study: TCR beta-chain repertoires were profiled in sorted CD3+CD56+NKG2C+, CD3+CD56+NKG2C- and CD3+CD56-NKG2C+ T-cell subsets from fewer than 10 donors. Of the eight sequenced donors, seven were found to be HCMV-seropositive and one was found to be HCMV-seronegative. Randomly selected healthy volunteers, three men and five women, were used as the eight sequenced donors. Illumina HiSeq 2000/2500, MiSeq or NextSeq was used to sequence libraries as 2 x 150 bp reads.

To determine HCMV serostatus, a commercial ELISA kit was used to detect HCMV-specific IgG in serum. Ficoll density gradient centrifugation was used to isolate peripheral blood mononuclear cells from blood. Reads for this sample came from an Illumina HiSeq 2000. TCR beta cDNA libraries were made by 5'RACE template switching that added a universal primer site and unique molecular identifiers. cDNA synthesis was primed from the TCR beta constant segment and was followed by two successive PCR amplification steps. The authors' pipeline ran thus. MIGEC was used to demultiplex reads and group the reads by UMI, and MiTCR was used to assemble and quantify clonotypes. Only TCR cDNA sequences supported by at least two reads were kept to exclude erroneous sequences. The tcR package was used for downstream repertoire analysis, and clonotypes were matched between fractions using CDR3 nucleotide sequence together with V segment. VDJmatch was used to annotate antigen specificity against VDJdb, with one amino acid substitution in CDR3 allowed. Reads reprocessed by TCRdb are summarized as one entry per CDR3 protein sequence, and DNA is absent. TCRdb's processing, not the authors' own work, is the source of the V and J calls. The sample table on file contains approximately 460,000 distinct CDR3 sequences. The ten top clones hold 6% to 8% of the sample.

The full study reports these points: Those dominant clonotypes were again the most abundant among CD3+CD56-NKG2C+ cells in several donors, at about 25-60.1%. It remained unclear whether the expanded NKG2C-expressing T cell clones were specific for HCMV antigens. For roughly six donors, the dominant CD3+CD56+NKG2C+ clonotypes were among the top 10 CD8+ clonotypes and accounted for roughly 1.0-7.5% of CD8+ T cells.

On this clonotype: Its target antigen remains unknown.

CDR1 MNHNS and CDR2 SASEGT were looked up in the germline V gene. The cysteine opens and the phenylalanine closes a CDR3 of 15 amino acids. No coding sequence is recorded. The sequenced sample was blood T cells: a sorted CD56 or NKG2C T cell subset, CD4+ or CD8+ T cells, or bulk PBMC T cells (not recorded which). This receptor chain uses TRBV6-1 and TRBJ1-5; no DNA is available, so the TRBD1 call from TCRdb remains unchecked. This receptor was obtained from a woman aged 18-70 years in good health. CDR3 region: CASMHSGSLMQPQHF.